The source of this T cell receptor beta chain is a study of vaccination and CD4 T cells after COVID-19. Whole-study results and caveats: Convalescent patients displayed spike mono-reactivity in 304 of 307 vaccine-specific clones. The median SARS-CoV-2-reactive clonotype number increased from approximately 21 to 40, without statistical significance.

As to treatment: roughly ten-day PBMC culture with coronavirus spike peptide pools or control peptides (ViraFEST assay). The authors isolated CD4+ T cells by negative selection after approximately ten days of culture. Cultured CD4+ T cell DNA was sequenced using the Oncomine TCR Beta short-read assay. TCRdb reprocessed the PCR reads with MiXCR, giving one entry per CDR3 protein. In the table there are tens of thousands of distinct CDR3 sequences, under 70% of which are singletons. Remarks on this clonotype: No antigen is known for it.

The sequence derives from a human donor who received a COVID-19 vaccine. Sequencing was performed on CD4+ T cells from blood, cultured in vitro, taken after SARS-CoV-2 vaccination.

The CDR3 protein is CASSPRGRFSYEQYF. As DNA, the CDR3 is TGTGCCAGCAGTCCCAGGGGGCGGTTTAGCTACGAGCAGTACTTC. The gene calls are TRBV12-3 or TRBV12-4 and TRBJ2-7; 8 positions agree with TRBD1. The length of the CDR3 is 15 residues. Trimming cost V 5 bases and J 3 bases; bases outside gene matches: 9.